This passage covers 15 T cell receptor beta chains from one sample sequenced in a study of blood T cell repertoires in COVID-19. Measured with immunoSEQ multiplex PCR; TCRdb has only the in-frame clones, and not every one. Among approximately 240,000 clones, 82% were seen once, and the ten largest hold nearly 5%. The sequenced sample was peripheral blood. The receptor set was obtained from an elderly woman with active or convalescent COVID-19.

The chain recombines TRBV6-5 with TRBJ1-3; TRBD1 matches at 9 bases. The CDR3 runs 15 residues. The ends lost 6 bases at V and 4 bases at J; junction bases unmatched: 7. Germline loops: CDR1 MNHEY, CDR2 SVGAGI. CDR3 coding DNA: TGTGCCAGCAGGCGACAGGGGGGTTCCGGAAACACCATATATTTT. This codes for CASRRQGGSGNTIYF.

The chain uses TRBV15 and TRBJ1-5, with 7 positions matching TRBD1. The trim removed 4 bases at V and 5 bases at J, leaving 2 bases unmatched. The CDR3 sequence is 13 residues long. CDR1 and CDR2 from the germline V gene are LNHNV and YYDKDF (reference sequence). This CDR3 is CATSTRGDQPQHF. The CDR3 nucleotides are TGTGCCACCAGCACCAGGGGGGATCAGCCCCAGCATTTT.

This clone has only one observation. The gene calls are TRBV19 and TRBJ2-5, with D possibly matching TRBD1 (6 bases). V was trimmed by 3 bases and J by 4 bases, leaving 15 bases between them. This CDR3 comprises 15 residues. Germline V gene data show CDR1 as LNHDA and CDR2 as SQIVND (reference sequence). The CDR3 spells CASSMDSSNLETQYF. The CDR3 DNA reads TGTGCCAGTAGTATGGACAGTTCCAATTTAGAGACCCAGTACTTC.

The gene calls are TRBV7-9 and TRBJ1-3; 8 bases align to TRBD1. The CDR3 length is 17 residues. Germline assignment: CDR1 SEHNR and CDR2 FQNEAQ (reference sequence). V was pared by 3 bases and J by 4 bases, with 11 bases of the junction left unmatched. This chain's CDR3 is CASSFRAGGDSGNTIYF. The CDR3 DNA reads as TGTGCCAGCAGCTTCCGGGCAGGGGGCGATTCCGGAAACACCATATATTTT.

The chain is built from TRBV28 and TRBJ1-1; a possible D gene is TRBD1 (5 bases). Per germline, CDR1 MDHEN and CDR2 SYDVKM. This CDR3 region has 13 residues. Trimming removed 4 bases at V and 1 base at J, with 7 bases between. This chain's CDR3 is CASSSQGNTEAFF. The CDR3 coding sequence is TGTGCCAGCAGTTCTCAGGGGAACACTGAAGCTTTCTTT.

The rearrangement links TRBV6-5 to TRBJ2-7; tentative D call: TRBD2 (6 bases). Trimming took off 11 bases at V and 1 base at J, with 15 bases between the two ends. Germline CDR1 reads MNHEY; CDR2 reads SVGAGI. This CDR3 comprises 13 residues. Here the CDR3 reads CAAGLHPSYEQYF. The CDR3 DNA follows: TGTGCCGCGGGGTTACATCCGTCCTACGAGCAGTACTTC.

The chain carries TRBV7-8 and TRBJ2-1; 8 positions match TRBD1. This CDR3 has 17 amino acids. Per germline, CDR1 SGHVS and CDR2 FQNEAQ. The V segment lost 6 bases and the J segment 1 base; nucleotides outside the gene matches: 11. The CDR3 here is CASRKTGGPGSYNEQFF. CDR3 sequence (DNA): TGTGCCAGCAGAAAAACAGGGGGGCCGGGGTCCTACAATGAGCAGTTCTTC.

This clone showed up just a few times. In DNA, the CDR3 is TGTGCCTGGACTCATAACAGGGGGCTGGGCTACACCTTC. The encoded protein is CAWTHNRGLGYTF. The rearrangement links TRBV30 to TRBJ1-2; 9 bases are shared with TRBD1. The V and J ends lost 4 bases and 8 bases, in that order; junction bases with no gene match: 8. This CDR3 has 13 amino acids. CDR1 and CDR2 from the germline V gene are GTSNPN and SVGIG (reference sequence).

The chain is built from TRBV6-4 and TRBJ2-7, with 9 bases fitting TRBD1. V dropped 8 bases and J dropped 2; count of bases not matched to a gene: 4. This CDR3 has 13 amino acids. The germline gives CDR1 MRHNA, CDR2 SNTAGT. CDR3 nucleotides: TGTGCCAGCCGGGGACAGGGCCCCTACGAGCAGTACTTC. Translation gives CASRGQGPYEQYF.

The CDR3 bases are TGTGCCAGCAGCGAACATCAACCCGGGACAGGGGTATCTTTCTTT. Its translation: CASSEHQPGTGVSFF. The J gene is TRBJ1-1, the V gene TRBV28; 10 bases fit TRBD1. Germline CDR1 is MDHEN and CDR2 is SYDVKM. The CDR3 has 15 amino acids. V was clipped by 6 bases and J by 12 bases; unmatched bases: 16.

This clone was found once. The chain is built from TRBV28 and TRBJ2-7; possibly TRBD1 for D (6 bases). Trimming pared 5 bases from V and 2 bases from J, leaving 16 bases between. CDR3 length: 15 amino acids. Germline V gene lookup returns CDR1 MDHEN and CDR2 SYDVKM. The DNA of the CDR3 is TGTGCCAGCAGTAATACCCGGGACACTCCCTACGAGCAGTACTTC. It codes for CASSNTRDTPYEQYF.

As DNA, the CDR3 is TGTGCCAGCAGCCACAGGGCCTCTGGAAACACCATATATTTT. As protein: CASSHRASGNTIYF. The chain links TRBV3-1 (or the pseudogene TRBV3-2) to TRBJ1-3; tentative D call: TRBD1 (5 bases). CDR3 length: 14 amino acids. Looked up from germline, CDR1 is LGHDT and CDR2 is YNNKEL (reference sequence). The V gene lost 3 bases and the J gene lost 0 bases, with 6 bases spanning the gap.

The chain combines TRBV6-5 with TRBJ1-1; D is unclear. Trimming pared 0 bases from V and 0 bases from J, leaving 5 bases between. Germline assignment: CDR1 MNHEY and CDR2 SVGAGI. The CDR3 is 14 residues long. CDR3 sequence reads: CASSYSSVNTEAFF. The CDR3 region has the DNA TGTGCCAGCAGTTACTCCAGCGTGAACACTGAAGCTTTCTTT.

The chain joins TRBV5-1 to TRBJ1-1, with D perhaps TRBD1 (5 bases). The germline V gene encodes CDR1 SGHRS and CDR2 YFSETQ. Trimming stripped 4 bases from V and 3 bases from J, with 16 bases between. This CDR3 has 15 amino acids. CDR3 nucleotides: TGCGCCAGCAGCGAAGCATATGGGGCCCACACTGAAGCTTTCTTT. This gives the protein CASSEAYGAHTEAFF.

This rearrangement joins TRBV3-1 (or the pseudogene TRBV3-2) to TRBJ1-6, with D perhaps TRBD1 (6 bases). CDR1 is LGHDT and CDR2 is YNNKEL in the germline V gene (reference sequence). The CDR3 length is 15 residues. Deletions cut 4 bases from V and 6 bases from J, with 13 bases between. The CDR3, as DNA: TGTGCCAGCAGCCGTCTCAGGGGTTCTAATTCACCCCTCCACTTT. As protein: CASSRLRGSNSPLHF.